This T cell receptor beta chain was profiled in a study of T cell responses to AZD1222 COVID-19 vaccine. Study-level points and caveats: Spike-specific TCR breadth rose after two AZD1222 doses, and depth rose as well. Repertoire sampling happened only post peak T cell response. Donors were chiefly white British, with a greater number of females, and clonal diversity was perhaps underestimated. Baseline seropositives among AZD1222 recipients totaled only six.

Turning to this clone: Antigen specificity is unknown.

TCRdb's table, derived via immunoSEQ multiplex PCR, lists solely in-frame clones and lacks some. The repertoire holds around 180,000 clones, with around 90% as singletons. Source: peripheral blood, taken 28 days after the second AZD1222 dose. The clonotype was recovered from an adult who received the AZD1222 COVID-19 vaccine.

This chain's CDR3 is CATSERDRGSTGELFF. The CDR3 coding sequence is TGTGCCACCAGTGAGAGGGACAGGGGTTCTACCGGGGAGCTGTTTTTT. This rearrangement joins TRBV24-1 to TRBJ2-2; 10 bases are a match to TRBD1. Germline V gene lookup returns CDR1 KGHDR and CDR2 SFDVKD. This CDR3 has 16 residues. Losses at the gene ends were 4 bases for V and 5 bases for J; bases not matched to a gene: 6.